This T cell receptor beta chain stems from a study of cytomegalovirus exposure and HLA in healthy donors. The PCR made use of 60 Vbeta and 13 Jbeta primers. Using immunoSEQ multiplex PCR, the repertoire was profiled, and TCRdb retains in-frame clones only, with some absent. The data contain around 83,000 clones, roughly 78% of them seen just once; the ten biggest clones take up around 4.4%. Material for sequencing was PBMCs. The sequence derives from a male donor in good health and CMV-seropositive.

The CDR3 DNA reads TGTGCCAGCAGCTTAAATCCTAGCGGGGCGGCGGGCGGGGAGCTGTTTTTT. Residues: CASSLNPSGAAGGELFF. The V and J genes are TRBV5-6 and TRBJ2-2; 9 bases line up with TRBD2. V lost 2 bases, J lost 7 bases, and 12 bases stayed unmatched. Germline V gives CDR1 SGHDT, CDR2 YYEEEE. The CDR3 spans 17 residues.